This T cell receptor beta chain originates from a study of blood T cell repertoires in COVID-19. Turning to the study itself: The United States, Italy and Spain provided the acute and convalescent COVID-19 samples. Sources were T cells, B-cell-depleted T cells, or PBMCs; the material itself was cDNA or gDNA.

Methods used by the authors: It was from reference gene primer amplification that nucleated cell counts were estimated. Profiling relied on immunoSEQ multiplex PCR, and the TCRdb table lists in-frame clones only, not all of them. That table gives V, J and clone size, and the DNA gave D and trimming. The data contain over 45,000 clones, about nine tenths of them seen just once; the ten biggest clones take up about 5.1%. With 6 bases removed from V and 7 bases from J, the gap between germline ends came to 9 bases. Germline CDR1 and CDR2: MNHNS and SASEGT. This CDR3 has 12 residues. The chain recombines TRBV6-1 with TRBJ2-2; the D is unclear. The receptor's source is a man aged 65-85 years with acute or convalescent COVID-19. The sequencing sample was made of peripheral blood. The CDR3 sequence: CASSPRLGELFF. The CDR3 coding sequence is TGTGCCAGCAGCCCTAGGCTCGGGGAGCTGTTTTTT.